The entry below describes one T cell receptor (beta chain). Source study methods: Counts of nucleated cells, estimated from reference gene primer amplification, were obtained. Data came from immunoSEQ multiplex PCR; TCRdb stores just in-frame clones and leaves some out. D and trimming come from the DNA, and the V and J calls and clone size come from that table. The sample contains hundreds of thousands of clones, roughly 85% of which appear only once. The data originate from a study of blood T cell repertoires in COVID-19. Study background: The United States, Italy and Spain provided the acute and convalescent COVID-19 samples. Sample material is recorded as cDNA or gDNA derived from T cells, B-cell-depleted T cells, or PBMCs.

The CDR3 loop spans 16 amino acids. V was pared by 3 bases and J by 7 bases, with 9 bases of the junction left unmatched. Germline lookup yields CDR1 LGHNA and CDR2 YSLEER. The chain links TRBV4-3 to TRBJ1-6, with 7 positions matching TRBD1. What was sequenced was peripheral blood. This TCR came from a woman aged 70-85 years with active or convalescent COVID-19. The CDR3 coding sequence is TGCGCCAGCAGCCAGCTCTCAGGGACAGCCAATTCACCCCTCCACTTT. Its translation: CASSQLSGTANSPLHF.